This record looks at one TCR beta chain sequence and its context. Its matching antigen is unknown. Only in-frame clones appear in the TCRdb table, and some are missing; sequencing was by immunoSEQ multiplex PCR. Of 40,000 to 55,000 clones detected, nearly 95% appear once; the ten largest clones hold 0.095% to 0.15%. The data stem from a study of human thymus T cells. The V end was cut by 1 base, the J end by 0 bases, with 5 bases between. Germline CDR1 MGHDK, CDR2 SYGVNS. This CDR3 is 14 amino acids long. Study-level findings and limits: Apparent bias marked the V and J gene usage of thymic and blood repertoires.

The people who donated were healthy Finnish babies having corrective surgery for congenital heart defects. A roughly 0.45-1 mL peripheral blood aliquot was taken intraoperatively from four of eight donors. The clonotype originates from a boy younger than two with a congenital heart defect but otherwise immunologically healthy. The gene calls are TRBV25-1 and TRBJ2-3, with D unresolved. Input material: blood. This CDR3 reads CASSELASTDTQYF. In nucleotides, the CDR3 is TGTGCCAGCAGTGAATTGGCTAGCACAGATACGCAGTATTTT.